The 19 T cell receptor beta chains presented below share a single source sample, sequenced in a study of shared clonotypes between healthy human individuals. Produced via immunoSEQ multiplex PCR; TCRdb's table is partial and in-frame only. The sample has 1 million to 1.2 million clones, 77% seen once. Sequenced: memory CD4+ T cells from PBMCs. Subset: CD45RA-negative fraction. These receptors were taken from a man between 18 and 35 years old in good health. Some clones in this sample may be carry-over from other donors' samples.

This chain uses TRBV11-2 with TRBJ2-5; 11 bases map to TRBD2. The J segment lost 1 base and the V segment lost 4 bases, leaving 5 bases of the junction unmatched. There are 16 residues in the CDR3. Germline lookup yields CDR1 SGHAT and CDR2 FQNNGV. As DNA, the CDR3 is TGTGCCAGCAGCTCCGTTAGCGGGAGGGCCCAAGAGACCCAGTACTTC. Amino acids: CASSSVSGRAQETQYF.

The chain uses TRBV27 and TRBJ2-7, with 7 bases that match TRBD2. The germline V gene encodes CDR1 MNHEY and CDR2 SMNVEV (reference sequence). The CDR3 sequence is 19 residues long. V was pared by 0 bases and J by 0 bases, with 14 bases of the junction left unmatched. DNA of the CDR3: TGTGCCAGCAGTTTATCCACCTCACGATGGGGGGGGTACTCCTACGAGCAGTACTTC. Translation: CASSLSTSRWGGYSYEQYF.

The chain joins TRBV2 to TRBJ1-3, with a weak D call TRBD1 (5 bases). V lost 4 bases and J lost 6, with 13 bases in between. Germline assignment: CDR1 SNHLY and CDR2 FYNNEI. The CDR3 extends over 14 amino acids. The CDR3 here is CASSAMGGTNTIYF. The CDR3 coding sequence is TGTGCCAGCAGTGCAATGGGGGGAACAAACACCATATATTTT.

The V and J genes are TRBV10-3 and TRBJ1-1, with D possibly being TRBD1 (5 bases). This CDR3 comprises 12 residues. The V and J ends lost 11 bases and 1 base respectively, with 11 bases between them. Germline values: CDR1 ENHRY, CDR2 SYGVKD. The CDR3 coding sequence is TGTGCCGCAGGGCGGTGGAACACTGAAGCTTTCTTT. Translating gives CAAGRWNTEAFF.

Remarks on this clone: A far larger clone differs by one base, so this is likely a read error. The CDR3 protein is CASRRPPNYGYAF. The CDR3 nucleotides read TGTGCCAGCAGAAGACCGCCTAACTATGGCTACGCCTTC. The gene calls are TRBV28 and TRBJ1-2; D unclear. CDR3 length equals 13 residues. Germline values: CDR1 MDHEN, CDR2 SYDVKM.

The J gene is TRBJ2-1, the V gene TRBV9; weak D call: TRBD2 (6 bases). The germline V and J ends were trimmed by 0 bases and 9 bases, with 16 bases remaining between them. Germline assignment: CDR1 SGDLS and CDR2 YYNGEE. The CDR3 is made up of 15 amino acids. The CDR3 bases are TGTGCCAGCAGCGTAGCTACGGGGGAGGAGGGTGAGCAGTTCTTC. This sequence encodes CASSVATGEEGEQFF.

This sequence joins TRBV7-8 and TRBJ1-1; unclear D gene. This CDR3 spans 12 amino acids. CDR1 is SGHVS, CDR2 FQNEAQ, per germline. Between the trimmed V and J ends, which lost 1 base and 7 bases, there was a span of 7 bases. The DNA of the CDR3 is TGTGCCAGCAGCTTAGGCCAGATTGAAGCTTTCTTT. It codes for CASSLGQIEAFF.

In nucleotides, the CDR3 is TGCGCCAGCAAATGGACTAGCTCCTACGAGCAGTACTTC. Protein sequence: CASKWTSSYEQYF. This chain joins TRBV10-1 and TRBJ2-7; TRBD2 matches at 7 bases. Looked up from germline, CDR1 is WNHNN and CDR2 is SYGVQD (reference sequence). Trimming at V came to 7 bases and at J to 0 bases, leaving 3 bases not matched to a gene. There are 13 residues in the CDR3.

This clone was counted only a few times. J is TRBJ1-4 and V is TRBV27; D possibly corresponds to TRBD1 (5 bases). Germline V CDR1 and CDR2: MNHEY, SMNVEV (reference sequence). V was pared by 0 bases and J by 6 bases, with 11 bases between. The CDR3 length is 15 residues. CDR3 nucleotide sequence: TGTGCCAGCAGTTTATCGCCAGGGAGGCATGAAAAACTGTTTTTT. It translates to CASSLSPGRHEKLFF. Based on the CDR3 plus reference TRBV27 and TRBJ1-4, the full variable domain is EAQVTQNPRYLITVTGKKLTVTCSQNMNHEYMSWYRQDPGLGLRQIYYSMNVEVTDKGDVPEGYKVSRKEKRNFPLILESPSPNQTSLYFCASSLSPGRHEKLFFGSGTQLSVL.

The V gene is TRBV7-2, the J gene TRBJ2-2; D call uncertain. This CDR3 has 13 amino acids. The ends were cut back, 4 bases at V and 6 bases at J, with 9 bases in the middle. From germline, CDR1 is SGHTA and CDR2 FQGNSA. This CDR3 reads CASSYAVAGELFF. The CDR3, as DNA: TGTGCCAGCAGCTACGCGGTGGCCGGGGAGCTGTTTTTT. The complete variable domain, with remaining parts taken from reference TRBV7-2 and TRBJ2-2, reads GAGVSQSPSNKVTEKGKDVELRCDPISGHTALYWYRQSLGQGLEFLIYFQGNSAPDKSGLPSDRFSAERTGGSVSTLTIQRTQQEDSAVYLCASSYAVAGELFFGEGSRLTVL.

The chain joins TRBV4-3 to TRBJ1-1; D possibly corresponds to TRBD1 (5 bases). The CDR3 runs to 15 residues. Germline CDR1 LGHNA, CDR2 YSLEER. V was pared by 0 bases and J by 3 bases, with 11 bases between. CDR3 amino acids: CASSQDQGFHTEAFF. The DNA of the CDR3 is TGCGCCAGCAGCCAAGACCAGGGATTTCACACTGAAGCTTTCTTT.

This clone appeared a few times. The chain recombines TRBV11-2 with TRBJ1-2; no firm D call. Deletions cut 5 bases from V and 5 bases from J, with 15 bases between. The germline V gene encodes CDR1 SGHAT and CDR2 FQNNGV. The CDR3 is 14 amino acids. CDR3 loop: CASSPPGSWYGYTF. The CDR3, as DNA: TGTGCCAGCAGCCCCCCGGGCAGCTGGTATGGCTACACCTTC.

This clone showed up just a few times. This chain connects TRBV19 to TRBJ2-5, with D perhaps matching TRBD2 (5 bases). V was trimmed by 4 bases and J by 7 bases, leaving 10 bases between them. CDR1 is LNHDA, CDR2 SQIVND, per germline (reference sequence). The CDR3 runs 12 residues. In DNA form, the CDR3 reads TGTGCCAGTAGTACTACCCGGGGGACCCAGTACTTC. Its protein is CASSTTRGTQYF.

The V and J genes are TRBV11-2 and TRBJ2-7; D may be TRBD1 (5 bases). This CDR3 spans 14 amino acids. Germline V gene data show CDR1 as SGHAT and CDR2 as FQNNGV. The V and J ends lost 2 bases and 4 bases respectively, with 12 bases between them. CDR3 sequence reads: CASSLIRGWYEQYF. CDR3 DNA sequence: TGTGCCAGCAGCTTAATTAGGGGCTGGTACGAGCAGTACTTC.

The chain recombines TRBV5-1 with TRBJ2-3, with D maybe TRBD2 (6 bases). V was pared by 1 base and J by 8 bases, with 11 bases between. The V gene's germline CDR1 is SGHRS and CDR2 YFSETQ. The CDR3 spans 13 residues. The CDR3 protein is CASSLNQRATQYF. The DNA of the CDR3 is TGCGCCAGCAGCTTGAACCAGCGGGCTACGCAGTATTTT.

V and J are TRBV4-2 and TRBJ2-1; D uncertain. Trimming took off 1 base at V and 9 bases at J, with 10 bases between the two ends. Looked up from germline, CDR1 is LGHNA and CDR2 is YNFKEQ. The CDR3 spans 13 residues. The CDR3, as DNA: TGTGCCAGCAGCCAAGCTCCCAGAAGTGAGCAGTTCTTC. Protein sequence: CASSQAPRSEQFF.

The chain couples TRBV11-3 to TRBJ2-3; D is tentatively TRBD1 or TRBD2 (5 bases each). CDR3 length: 16 amino acids. Germline lookup yields CDR1 SGHNT and CDR2 YENEEA. V dropped 3 bases and J dropped 1 base, with 14 bases sitting between them. The CDR3 nucleotides read TGTGCCAGCAGCTTCCCTCCGGGGCGACGCACAGATACGCAGTATTTT. It codes for CASSFPPGRRTDTQYF.

This chain connects TRBV7-9 to TRBJ1-4, with D maybe TRBD1 (5 bases). Per the germline V gene, CDR1 is SEHNR and CDR2 is FQNEAQ (reference sequence). Between the trimmed V and J ends, which lost 8 bases and 10 bases, there was a span of 23 bases. This CDR3 has 15 residues. The CDR3 nucleotides are TGTGCCAGCGGACTTGGAGGGGCTCAAACTGGAAAACTGTTTTTT. As protein: CASGLGGAQTGKLFF.

The chain joins TRBV6-6 to TRBJ1-5; D not resolved. Germline V lookup: CDR1 MNHNY, CDR2 SVGAGI (reference sequence). The ends were cut back, 6 bases at V and 4 bases at J, with 4 bases in the middle. The CDR3 has 11 amino acids. In DNA form, the CDR3 reads TGTGCCAGCAGGGAAAATCAGCCCCAGCATTTT. This sequence encodes CASRENQPQHF.